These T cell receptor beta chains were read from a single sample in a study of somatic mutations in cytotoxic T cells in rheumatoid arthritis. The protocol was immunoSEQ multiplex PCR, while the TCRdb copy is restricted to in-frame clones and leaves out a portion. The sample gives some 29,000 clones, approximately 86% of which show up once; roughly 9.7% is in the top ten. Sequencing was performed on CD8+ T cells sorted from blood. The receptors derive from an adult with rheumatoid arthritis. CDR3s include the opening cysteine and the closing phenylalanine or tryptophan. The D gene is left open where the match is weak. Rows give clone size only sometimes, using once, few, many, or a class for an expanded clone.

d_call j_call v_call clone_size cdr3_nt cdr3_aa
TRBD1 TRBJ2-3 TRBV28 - TGTGCCAGCAGTTTACGAATGGGGACAGCTACAGATACGCAGTATTTT CASSLRMGTATDTQYF
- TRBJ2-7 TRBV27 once TGTGCCAGCAGTTTAATCGGTTATTCCTCCTACGAGCAGTACTTC CASSLIGYSSYEQYF
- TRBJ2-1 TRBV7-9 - TGTGCCAGCAGCTTACTGGACAGCCTGGCCTTCAATGAGCAGTTCTTC CASSLLDSLAFNEQFF
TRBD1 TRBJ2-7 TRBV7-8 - TGTGCCAGCAGCGGGACAGGGGCCTCCTACGAGCAGTACTTC CASSGTGASYEQYF
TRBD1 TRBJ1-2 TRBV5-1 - TGCGCCAGCTACGGGGGACAGGGAAACGATTATGGCTACACCTTC CASYGGQGNDYGYTF
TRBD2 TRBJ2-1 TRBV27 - TGTGCCAGCAGTTTCGTAGCGGGAGGCTCCTACAATGAGCAGTTCTTC CASSFVAGGSYNEQFF
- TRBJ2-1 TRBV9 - TGTGCCAGCAGCGCCCGGAGACTATCCAATGAGCAGTTCTTC CASSARRLSNEQFF
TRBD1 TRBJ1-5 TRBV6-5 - TGTGCCAGCAGTGCCGCGGACAGGGGGGATCAGCCCCAGCATTTT CASSAADRGDQPQHF
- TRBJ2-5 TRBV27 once TGTGCCAGCAGTTCTCGACAGAGTCAAGAGACCCAGTACTTC CASSSRQSQETQYF
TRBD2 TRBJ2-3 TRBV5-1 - TGCGCCAGCAGCTTGGACGGGACTAGCGGGGATACGCAGTATTTT CASSLDGTSGDTQYF
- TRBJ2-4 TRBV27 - TGTGCCAGCAGTTTCCGCTGGGGGGAGCACATTCAGTACTTC CASSFRWGEHIQYF
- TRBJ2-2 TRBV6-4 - TGTGCCAGCAGTGAAGGTCGACAGGAAAACACCGGGGAGCTGTTTTTT CASSEGRQENTGELFF
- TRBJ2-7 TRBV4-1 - TGCGCCAGCTCGGGTTATTGGGCGTCAGGGGAGGTCCACGAGCAGTACTTC CASSGYWASGEVHEQYF
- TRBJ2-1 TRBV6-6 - TGTGCCAGCAGTTACACCCACAATGAGCAGTTCTTC CASSYTHNEQFF
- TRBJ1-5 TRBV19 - TGTGCCAGTAGTATAGATCGCGACACCCAGCATTTT CASSIDRDTQHF
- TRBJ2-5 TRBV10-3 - TGTGCCATCAGTGAGCGCCAAGAGACCCAGTACTTC CAISERQETQYF
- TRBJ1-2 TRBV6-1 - TGTGCCAGCAGTGAATGGTGGTCGGTAGCAAATGGCTACACCTTC CASSEWWSVANGYTF
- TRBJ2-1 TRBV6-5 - TGTGCCAGCAGTTACGTCTCGGGCGGATACTACAATGAGCAGTTCTTC CASSYVSGGYYNEQFF
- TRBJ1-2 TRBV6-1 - TGTGCCAGCAGTGAACAAGCATCTACGGGATTTTATGGCTACACCTTC CASSEQASTGFYGYTF
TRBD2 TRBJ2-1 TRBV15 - TGTGCCACCAGTCCCCAGCGGGACTCATCCGATGAGCAGTTCTTC CATSPQRDSSDEQFF
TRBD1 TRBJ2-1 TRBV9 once TGTGCCAGCAGCGCGCGGACAGGGGGCGCATACAATGAGCAGTTCTTC CASSARTGGAYNEQFF
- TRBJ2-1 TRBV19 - TGTGCCAGTAGTATAACCGACTACCCCAGCTCCTACAATGAGCAGTTCTTC CASSITDYPSSYNEQFF
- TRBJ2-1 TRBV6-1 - TGTGCCAGCAGTGTGAGTGGCAATGAGCAGTTCTTC CASSVSGNEQFF
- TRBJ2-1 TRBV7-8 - TGTGCCAGCAGCTTAGAAACTTTAGATGAGCAGTTCTTC CASSLETLDEQFF
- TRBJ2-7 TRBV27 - TGTGCCAGCAGCATCTTAGGGGAGAGGTACGAGCAGTACTTC CASSILGERYEQYF
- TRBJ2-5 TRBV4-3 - TGCGCCAGCAGCCAAGATCGGTCAGAGACCCAGTACTTC CASSQDRSETQYF
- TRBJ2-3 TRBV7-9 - TGTGCCAGCAGCCAAGGAGTAGCAAACACAGATACGCAGTATTTT CASSQGVANTDTQYF
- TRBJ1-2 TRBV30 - TGTGCCTGGAGGGCAGTTAACTATGGCTACACCTTC CAWRAVNYGYTF
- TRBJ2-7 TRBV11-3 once TGTGCCAGCAATTTGAGCGAGCAGTACTTC CASNLSEQYF
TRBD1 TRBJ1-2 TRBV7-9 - TGTGCCAGCAGCTCGAGAGACAGGGGCTGGAACTATGGCTACACCTTC CASSSRDRGWNYGYTF
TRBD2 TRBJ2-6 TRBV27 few TGTGCCAGCGCCGGGGGGGAGGATGGGGCCAACGTCCTGACTTTC CASAGGEDGANVLTF
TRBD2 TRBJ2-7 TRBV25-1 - TGTGCCAGCAGCCCGCGCGGGGGACCCTACGAGCAGTACTTC CASSPRGGPYEQYF
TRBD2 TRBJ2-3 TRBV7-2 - TGTGCCAGCAGCTTCTTCTCCGGGACTAGCGGGAGTGAGTCAGATACGCAGTATTTT CASSFFSGTSGSESDTQYF
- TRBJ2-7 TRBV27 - TGTGCCAGCGGTCACGGGCCCCGGTCATACGAGCAGTACTTC CASGHGPRSYEQYF